This T cell receptor beta chain was retrieved from a study of coeliac disease. The germline CDR1 and CDR2 sequences are SGHVS and FNYEAQ. CDR3 length equals 15 residues. The V and J ends lost 5 bases and 0 bases respectively, with 8 bases between them. The assay was immunoSEQ multiplex PCR, and TCRdb's table has in-frame clones only and misses some. The sample has around 8,400 clones, 57% seen once. The TCR was taken from an older woman with celiac disease. Sequences were obtained from intraepithelial lymphocytes from the gut. V usage is TRBV7-6 and J usage is TRBJ2-6, with D tentatively TRBD1 (6 bases). This chain's CDR3 is CASSRTASGANVLTF. CDR3 bases: TGTGCCAGCAGCAGGACAGCCTCTGGGGCCAACGTCCTGACTTTC.